This T cell receptor (beta chain) stems from a study of CD8+CD57+ T cells in acquired aplastic anemia (dated by TCRdb to the late 2010s). Notes on the research overall: DNA extracted from sorted CD4+ and CD8+ cells had a mean of around 3 ug, with a range of about 0.19 to 30 ug. An average of roughly 10 million reads for CD4+ cells and approximately 12 million reads for CD8+ cells was obtained from healthy donor samples. On the study overall, not on this receptor specifically: Patients and healthy controls showed no significant difference in CD8+ Simpson's diversity (P=0.060). About 29 CD8+ CDR3 sequences were found to be shared between patients and controls, but these sequences appeared to be highly expressed in patients and within the immunodominant clones of the patients.

Genomic DNA was used as template for profiling of TCR beta VDJ combinations and CDR3 sequences. An Illumina HiSeq 2000 was used for TCR repertoire sequencing. Regarding the original processing steps: Repertoire assessment relied on Simpson's diversity index, CDR3 size and DJ length profiles, and TRBV/TRBJ rearrangement plots. The immunodominant clone was defined as the most abundant DNA sequence in deep sequencing data. CDR3 amino acid sequences were checked for sharing across subjects and were also compared against the VDJdb database and published repertoires. TCRdb reprocessed the public reads (quality trimming at Q25 with fastp, clone calling with MiXCR) and kept in-frame beta chains. Identical CDR3 protein sequences are pooled into one entry, listed with their most common genes and DNA. The V and J calls, along with clone size, are taken from TCRdb and not from the paper's own processing. The sample table records 150,000 to 200,000 distinct CDR3 sequences; 50% to 75% of these occur just once. Of the sample, about 41% falls within the top ten clones.

For CDR1 and CDR2, the germline V gene (reference sequence) lists DFQATT and SNEGSKA. V gives up 3 bases and J gives up 4 bases, and the segment between their germline ends measures 17 bases. Including cysteine and phenylalanine, the CDR3 has 15 amino acids. Only CDR3 DNA remains: 45 bases, in frame from the first base. The sample holds many counts of this clonotype. This clone's antigen is unknown. There are no base qualities to consult, and no much larger clone falls within one base. TCR repertoires of sorted CD4+ and CD8+ blood T cells from severe aplastic anemia patients and healthy subjects were deep-sequenced in the study. Ficoll-Paque density gradient centrifugation was used to isolate peripheral blood mononuclear cells. Before DNA extraction, CD4+ and CD8+ T cells were sorted by FACS or by magnetic beads.

This receptor chain uses TRBV20-1 and TRBJ2-3; the D call is tentative, TRBD1 or TRBD2, as each matches 5 bases. The clonotype was recovered from a human donor in good health. Input material: sorted CD4+, CD8+, or CD8+CD57+ T cells (not recorded which) from PBMCs. Read as DNA, the sequence is TGCAGTGCTAGTTTAGACCCAAAGGGACCAGATACGCAGTATTTT. It translates to CSASLDPKGPDTQYF.